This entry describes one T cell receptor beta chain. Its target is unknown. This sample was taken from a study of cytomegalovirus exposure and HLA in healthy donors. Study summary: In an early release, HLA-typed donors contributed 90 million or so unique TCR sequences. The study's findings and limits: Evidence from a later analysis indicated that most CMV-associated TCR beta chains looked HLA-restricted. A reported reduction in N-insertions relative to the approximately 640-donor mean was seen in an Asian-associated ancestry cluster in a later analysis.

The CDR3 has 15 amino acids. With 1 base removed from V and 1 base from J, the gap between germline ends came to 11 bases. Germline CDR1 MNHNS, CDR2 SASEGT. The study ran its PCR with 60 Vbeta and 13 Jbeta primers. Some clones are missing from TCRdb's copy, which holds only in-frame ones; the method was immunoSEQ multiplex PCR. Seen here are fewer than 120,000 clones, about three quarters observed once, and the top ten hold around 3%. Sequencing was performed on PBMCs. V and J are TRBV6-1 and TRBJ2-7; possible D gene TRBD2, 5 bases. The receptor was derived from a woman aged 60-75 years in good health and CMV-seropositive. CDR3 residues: CASSEGTSGSYEQYF. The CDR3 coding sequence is TGTGCCAGCAGTGAAGGCACAAGCGGATCCTACGAGCAGTACTTC.